This T cell receptor beta chain originates from a study of blood T cell repertoires in COVID-19. On the study more broadly: PBMCs, B-cell-depleted T cells, or T cells were the source of the cDNA or gDNA that made up the material.

Judged by abundance, this clone is medium-sized. As processed by the authors: Reference gene primer amplification gave estimated nucleated cell counts. The method was immunoSEQ multiplex PCR; TCRdb's version includes in-frame clones alone and lacks a portion of them. V and J calls and clone size are given by that table; D and trimming were obtained from the DNA. The repertoire holds around 250,000 clones, with 85% to 90% as singletons. The ends were cut back, 7 bases at V and 8 bases at J, with 32 bases in the middle. Germline V gene lookup returns CDR1 LNHDA and CDR2 SQIVND (reference sequence). The CDR3 is 18 residues long.

The TCR was taken from a man aged 18 to 29 who had recovered from COVID-19. Sequenced: PBMCs or T cells enriched from blood (not recorded which). The chain couples TRBV19 to TRBJ1-2; D is perhaps TRBD1 (5 bases). The CDR3: CASNQFGGDGGWSSGYTF. CDR3 DNA sequence: TGTGCCAGTAATCAGTTCGGCGGGGACGGAGGTTGGTCCTCGGGCTACACCTTC.